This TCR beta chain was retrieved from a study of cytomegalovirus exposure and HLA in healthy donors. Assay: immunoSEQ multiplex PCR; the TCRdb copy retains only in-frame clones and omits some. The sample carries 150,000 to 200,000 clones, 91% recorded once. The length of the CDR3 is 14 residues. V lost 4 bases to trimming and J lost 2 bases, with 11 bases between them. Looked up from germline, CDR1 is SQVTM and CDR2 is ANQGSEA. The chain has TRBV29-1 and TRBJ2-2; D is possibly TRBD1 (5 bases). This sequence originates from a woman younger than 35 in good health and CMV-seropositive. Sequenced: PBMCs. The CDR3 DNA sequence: TGCAGCGTTGGAGGCAGGGAAAACACCGGGGAGCTGTTTTTT. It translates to CSVGGRENTGELFF.